This T cell receptor beta chain stems from a study of radiotherapy plus CTLA-4 blockade in lung cancer. Study as a whole: Patients showed objective responses in 18% of cases and disease control in roughly 34%.

Method: immunoSEQ multiplex PCR; TCRdb's copy keeps in-frame clones and lacks some. The sample has 35,000 to 45,000 clones, around 77% seen once. The germline gives CDR1 LNHNV, CDR2 YYDKDF (reference sequence). The length of the CDR3 is 16 residues. Trimming pared 1 base from V and 3 bases from J, leaving 12 bases between. The sequencing here drew on peripheral blood, taken from a patient treated with radiotherapy plus ipilimumab. The source is a human donor with non-small cell lung cancer whose response to radiotherapy plus ipilimumab could not be evaluated. The rearrangement links TRBV15 to TRBJ2-2, with D perhaps matching TRBD1 (6 bases). The CDR3 bases are TGTGCCACCAGCAGAGGAGGGGGACGGTACACCGGGGAGCTGTTTTTT. Its protein is CATSRGGGRYTGELFF.